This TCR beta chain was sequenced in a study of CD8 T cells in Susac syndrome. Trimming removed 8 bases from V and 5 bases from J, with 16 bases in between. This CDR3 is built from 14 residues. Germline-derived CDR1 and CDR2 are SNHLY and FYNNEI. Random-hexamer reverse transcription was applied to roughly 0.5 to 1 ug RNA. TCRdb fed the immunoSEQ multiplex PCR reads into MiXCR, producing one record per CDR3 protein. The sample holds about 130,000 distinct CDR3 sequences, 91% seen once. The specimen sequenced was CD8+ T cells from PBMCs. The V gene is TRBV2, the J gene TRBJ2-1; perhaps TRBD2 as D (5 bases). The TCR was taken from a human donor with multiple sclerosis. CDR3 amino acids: CASLQGGTNNEQFF. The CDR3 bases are TGTGCCAGCTTACAAGGAGGTACTAACAATGAGCAGTTCTTC.